The clone carrying this T cell receptor (beta chain) occurred once. Its target is not known. This record comes from a study of T cell repertoires in cytomegalovirus infection. V lost 5 bases and J 1 base, leaving 17 bases between the germline ends. The CDR3 consists of 16 residues. TCRdb reanalysed the reads using MiXCR and keeps one entry per CDR3 protein. The sample yields around 900,000 distinct CDR3 sequences, 31% seen once. This TCR derives from a human donor in good health (CMV status not recorded). Some clones in this sample may be carry-over from other donors' samples. Sequenced here: cultured CD8+ T cells from PBMCs, sampled from culture after CMV antigen stimulation. The V and J genes are TRBV12-3 or TRBV12-4 and TRBJ2-5; D gene unclear. The CDR3 reads CASSLELELLQETQYF. CDR3 DNA: TGTGCCAGCAGTCTGGAGCTGGAACTTCTCCAAGAGACCCAGTACTTC.